Following are 14 T cell receptor beta chains from one sample sequenced in a study of control samples from healthy donors and cancer patients. Profiled with immunoSEQ multiplex PCR; TCRdb holds only in-frame clones, not every one. The table includes fewer than 200,000 clones, around 93% detected once. The specimen was blood. Receptors were obtained from a man in his late teens or twenties in good health.

The rearrangement uses TRBV5-5 and TRBJ1-3; no firm D call. The CDR3 has 16 amino acids. The germline CDR1 and CDR2 sequences are SGHKS and YYEKEE (reference sequence). V was cut by 5 bases and J by 0 bases, with 15 bases left in between. The CDR3 nucleotides are TGTGCCAGCAGTTTTGGCCCCCGCCACTCTGGAAACACCATATATTTT. Encoded protein: CASSFGPRHSGNTIYF.

The CDR3 coding sequence is TGTGCCAGCAGTGAATACGTAGCGGGGGGCCTCGACGAGCAGTACTTC. Translated: CASSEYVAGGLDEQYF. The rearrangement links TRBV6-1 to TRBJ2-7; 10 nucleotides match TRBD2. Germline V gives CDR1 MNHNS, CDR2 SASEGT. The CDR3 extends over 16 amino acids. V was clipped by 2 bases and J by 5 bases; unmatched bases: 9.

V is TRBV4-1 and J is TRBJ1-1; no firm D call. The V and J ends lost 4 bases and 7 bases respectively, with 10 bases between them. This CDR3 has 12 residues. CDR1 is MGHRA, CDR2 YSYEKL, per germline. The CDR3 region is CASSPGSGEAFF. CDR3 sequence (DNA): TGCGCCAGCAGCCCGGGGAGCGGTGAAGCTTTCTTT.

The rearrangement joins TRBV12-5 to TRBJ1-2, with D possibly TRBD1 on 6 matching bases. Germline assignment: CDR1 LGHNT and CDR2 FRNRAP. The CDR3 totals 12 residues. The ends were cut back, 4 bases at V and 6 bases at J, with 9 bases in the middle. CDR3 DNA: TGTGCTAGTGGTTACAGGGTAAATGGCTACACCTTC. This translates into CASGYRVNGYTF.

The V call is TRBV27, the J call TRBJ1-2; 7 bases line up with TRBD1. J gave up 0 bases and V 8 bases, and 6 bases lay outside the gene matches. The CDR3 runs to 14 residues. CDR1 is MNHEY and CDR2 is SMNVEV in the germline V gene (reference sequence). The CDR3 coding sequence is TGTGCCAGCGGTCCTACAGGGGCTAACTATGGCTACACCTTC. As protein: CASGPTGANYGYTF.

J is TRBJ2-1 and V is TRBV19; D might be TRBD1 or TRBD2, each matching 6 bases. Germline V CDR1 and CDR2: LNHDA, SQIVND (reference sequence). CDR3 size: 15 residues. Trimming took off 2 bases at V and 6 bases at J, with 14 bases between the two ends. The CDR3 nucleotides are TGTGCCAGTAGTATAATCTGGGGGGCAAGCAATGAGCAGTTCTTC. This translates into CASSIIWGASNEQFF.

V gene TRBV19 combines with J gene TRBJ1-5; no firm D call. V lost 3 bases and J 6 bases, leaving 12 bases between the germline ends. CDR1 is LNHDA, CDR2 SQIVND, per germline (reference sequence). This CDR3 is 14 amino acids long. CDR3 region: CASSIRLGGQPQHF. Here the CDR3 DNA reads TGTGCCAGTAGTATTCGACTTGGAGGTCAGCCCCAGCATTTT.

This clone was counted a single time. V is TRBV4-1 and J is TRBJ2-5; perhaps TRBD1 as D (6 bases). Germline CDR1 MGHRA, CDR2 YSYEKL. The CDR3 runs 13 residues. V was pared by 6 bases and J by 4 bases, with 12 bases between. The CDR3 reads CASRQGFGETQYF. CDR3 DNA: TGCGCCAGCAGACAGGGCTTCGGAGAGACCCAGTACTTC.

This sequence joins TRBV27 and TRBJ2-7, with 7 positions matching TRBD2. The CDR3 contains 14 residues. Germline lookup yields CDR1 MNHEY and CDR2 SMNVEV (reference sequence). Trimming removed 3 bases from V and 3 bases from J; junction bases left unmatched: 5. CDR3 region: CASSFLGGSYEQYF. The CDR3 DNA reads as TGTGCCAGCAGTTTTTTGGGGGGGAGCTACGAGCAGTACTTC.

The chain is built from TRBV11-2 and TRBJ1-2; no definite D call. This CDR3 spans 13 amino acids. V was pared by 5 bases and J by 2 bases, with 9 bases between. CDR1 and CDR2 (germline): SGHAT, FQNNGV. CDR3 residues: CASSPDRNYGYTF. The CDR3 DNA is TGTGCCAGCAGCCCGGACCGGAACTATGGCTACACCTTC. Looking up the rest from reference TRBV11-2 and TRBJ1-2 gives the full variable domain: EAGVAQSPRYKIIEKRQSVAFWCNPISGHATLYWYQQILGQGPKLLIQFQNNGVVDDSQLPKDRFSAERLKGVDSTLKIQPAKLEDSAVYLCASSPDRNYGYTFGSGTRLTVV.

The J gene is TRBJ2-3, the V gene TRBV6-6, with D hard to call. Trimming stripped 2 bases from V and 3 bases from J, with 9 bases between. The CDR3 is 14 amino acids. Looked up from germline, CDR1 is MNHNY and CDR2 is SVGAGI (reference sequence). The CDR3 loop reads CASSYRLGTDTQYF. CDR3 coding DNA: TGTGCCAGCAGTTACCGTCTAGGGACAGATACGCAGTATTTT.

The chain links TRBV2 to TRBJ2-5, with D hard to call. This CDR3 spans 13 amino acids. The germline gives CDR1 SNHLY, CDR2 FYNNEI. V was shortened by 3 bases and J by 2 bases, with 7 bases between the two germline ends. The CDR3 DNA is TGTGCCAGCAGTGACTGGCAGCAAGAGACCCAGTACTTC. Translation: CASSDWQQETQYF.

The rearrangement uses TRBV10-2 and TRBJ1-2; TRBD1 is a possible D gene (6 bases). The CDR3 contains 14 residues. Trimming removed 6 bases at V and 0 bases at J, with 11 bases between. Germline V lookup: CDR1 WSHSY, CDR2 SAAADI. CDR3 loop: CASSPQGTNYGYTF. The CDR3 nucleotides are TGCGCCAGCAGCCCACAGGGCACTAACTATGGCTACACCTTC.

The chain employs TRBV2 and TRBJ1-1, with 10 bases aligning to TRBD1. This CDR3 region has 15 residues. Looked up from germline, CDR1 is SNHLY and CDR2 is FYNNEI. Trimming cost V 4 bases and J 2 bases; bases outside gene matches: 4. CDR3 in amino acids: CASSGQGAANTEAFF. DNA for the CDR3: TGTGCCAGCAGTGGACAGGGGGCGGCCAACACTGAAGCTTTCTTT.